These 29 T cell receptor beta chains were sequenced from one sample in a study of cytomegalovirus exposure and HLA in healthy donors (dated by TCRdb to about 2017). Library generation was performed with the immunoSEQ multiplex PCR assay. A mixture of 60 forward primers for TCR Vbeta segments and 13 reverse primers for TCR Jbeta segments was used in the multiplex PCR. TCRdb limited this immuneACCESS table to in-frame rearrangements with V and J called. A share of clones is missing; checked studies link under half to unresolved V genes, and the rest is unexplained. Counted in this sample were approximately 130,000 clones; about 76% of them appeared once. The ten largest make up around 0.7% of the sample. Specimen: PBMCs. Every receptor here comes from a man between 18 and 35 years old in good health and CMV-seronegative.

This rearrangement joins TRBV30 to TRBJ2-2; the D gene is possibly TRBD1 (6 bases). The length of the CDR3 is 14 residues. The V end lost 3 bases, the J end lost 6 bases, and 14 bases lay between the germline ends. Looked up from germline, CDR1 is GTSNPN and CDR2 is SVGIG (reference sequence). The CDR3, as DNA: TGTGCCTGGAGGGGGCAGGGGAGAGCCGGGGAGCTGTTTTTT. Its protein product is CAWRGQGRAGELFF.

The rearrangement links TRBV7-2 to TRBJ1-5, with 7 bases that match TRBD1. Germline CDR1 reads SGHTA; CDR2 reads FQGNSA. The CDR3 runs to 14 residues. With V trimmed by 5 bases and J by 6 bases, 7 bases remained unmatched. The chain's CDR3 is CASSIRQGSQPQHF. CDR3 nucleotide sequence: TGTGCCAGCAGCATAAGACAGGGAAGTCAGCCCCAGCATTTT.

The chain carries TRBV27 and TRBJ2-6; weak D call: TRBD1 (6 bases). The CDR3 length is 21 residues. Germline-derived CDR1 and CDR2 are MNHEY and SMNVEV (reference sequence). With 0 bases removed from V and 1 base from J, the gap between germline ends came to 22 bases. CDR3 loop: CASSLSGLPAGVPSGANVLTF. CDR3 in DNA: TGTGCCAGCAGTTTATCCGGGCTACCAGCAGGGGTCCCTTCTGGGGCCAACGTCCTGACTTTC.

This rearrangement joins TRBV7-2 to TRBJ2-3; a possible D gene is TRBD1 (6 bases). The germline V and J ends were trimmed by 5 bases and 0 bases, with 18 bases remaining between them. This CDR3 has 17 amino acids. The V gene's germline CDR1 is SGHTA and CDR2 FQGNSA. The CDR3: CASSPIRQASSTDTQYF. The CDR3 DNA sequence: TGTGCCAGCAGCCCAATAAGACAGGCCTCTAGCACAGATACGCAGTATTTT.

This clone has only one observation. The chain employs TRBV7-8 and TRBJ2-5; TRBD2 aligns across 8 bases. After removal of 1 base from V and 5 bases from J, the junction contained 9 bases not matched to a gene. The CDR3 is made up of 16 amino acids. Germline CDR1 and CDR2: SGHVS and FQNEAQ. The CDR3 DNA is TGTGCCAGCAGCTTAGGGTGGCGGGGGGTGAGGGAGACCCAGTACTTC. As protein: CASSLGWRGVRETQYF.

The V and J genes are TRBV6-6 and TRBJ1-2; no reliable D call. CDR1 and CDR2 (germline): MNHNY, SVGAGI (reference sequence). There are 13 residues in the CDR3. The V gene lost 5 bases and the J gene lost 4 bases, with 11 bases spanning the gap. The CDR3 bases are TGTGCCAGCAGTCGCAGTGCCTTCTATGGCTACACCTTC. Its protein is CASSRSAFYGYTF.

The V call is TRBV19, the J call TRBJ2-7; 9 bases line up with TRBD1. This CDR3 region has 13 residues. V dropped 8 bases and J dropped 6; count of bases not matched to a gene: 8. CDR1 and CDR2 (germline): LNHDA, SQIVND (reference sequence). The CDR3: CASSGTGSSEQYF. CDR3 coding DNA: TGTGCCAGTTCCGGGACAGGGTCCAGCGAGCAGTACTTC.

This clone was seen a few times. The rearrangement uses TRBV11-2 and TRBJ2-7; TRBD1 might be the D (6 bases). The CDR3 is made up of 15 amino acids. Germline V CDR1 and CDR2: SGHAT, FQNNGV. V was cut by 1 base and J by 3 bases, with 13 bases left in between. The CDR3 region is CASSLAPGANYEQYF. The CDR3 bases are TGTGCCAGCAGCTTAGCCCCAGGGGCCAACTACGAGCAGTACTTC.

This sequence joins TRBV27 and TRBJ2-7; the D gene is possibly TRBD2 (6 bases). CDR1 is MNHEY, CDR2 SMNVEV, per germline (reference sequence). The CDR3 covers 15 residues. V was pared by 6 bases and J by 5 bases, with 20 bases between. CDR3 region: CASSLKAGPGNEQYF. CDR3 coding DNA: TGTGCCAGCAGCCTTAAGGCGGGACCGGGGAACGAGCAGTACTTC.

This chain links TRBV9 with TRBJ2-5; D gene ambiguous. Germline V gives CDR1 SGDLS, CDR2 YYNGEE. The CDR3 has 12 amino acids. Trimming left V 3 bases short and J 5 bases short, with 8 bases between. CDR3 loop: CASSAGRETQYF. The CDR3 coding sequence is TGTGCCAGCAGCGCCGGTCGGGAGACCCAGTACTTC.

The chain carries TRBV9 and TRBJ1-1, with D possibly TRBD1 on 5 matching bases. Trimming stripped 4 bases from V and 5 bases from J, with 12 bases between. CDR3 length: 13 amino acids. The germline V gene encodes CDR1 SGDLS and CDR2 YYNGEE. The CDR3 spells CASSPTRDTEAFF. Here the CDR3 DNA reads TGTGCCAGCAGCCCAACCAGGGATACTGAAGCTTTCTTT.

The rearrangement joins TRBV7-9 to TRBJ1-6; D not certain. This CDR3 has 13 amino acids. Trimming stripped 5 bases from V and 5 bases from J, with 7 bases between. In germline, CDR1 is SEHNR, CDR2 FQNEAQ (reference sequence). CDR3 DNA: TGTGCCAGCAGCCCGAGGGATAATTCACCCCTCCACTTT. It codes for CASSPRDNSPLHF.

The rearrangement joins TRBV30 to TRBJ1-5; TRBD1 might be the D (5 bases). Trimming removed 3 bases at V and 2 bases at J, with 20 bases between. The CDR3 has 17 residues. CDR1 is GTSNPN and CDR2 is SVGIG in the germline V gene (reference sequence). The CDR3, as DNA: TGTGCCTGGAGCGAAAACAGGTTCCGTACGGGCAATCAGCCCCAGCATTTT. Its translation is CAWSENRFRTGNQPQHF.

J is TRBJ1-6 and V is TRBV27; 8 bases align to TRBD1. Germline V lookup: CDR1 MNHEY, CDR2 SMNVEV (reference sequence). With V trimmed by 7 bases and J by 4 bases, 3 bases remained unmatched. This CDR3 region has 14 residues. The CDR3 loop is CASNRQGYNSPLHF. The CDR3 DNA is TGTGCCAGCAACCGACAGGGGTATAATTCACCCCTCCACTTT.

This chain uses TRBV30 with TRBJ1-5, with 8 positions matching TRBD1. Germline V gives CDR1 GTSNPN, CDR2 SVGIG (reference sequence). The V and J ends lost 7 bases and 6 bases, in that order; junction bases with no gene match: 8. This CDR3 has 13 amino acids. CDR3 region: CAFLDREGQPQHF. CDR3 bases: TGTGCCTTTCTGGACAGGGAAGGTCAGCCCCAGCATTTT. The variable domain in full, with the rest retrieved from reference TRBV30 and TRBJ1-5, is SQTIHQWPATLVQPVGSPLSLECTVEGTSNPNLYWYRQAAGRGLQLLFYSVGIGQISSEVPQNLSASRPQDRQFILSSKKLLLSDSGFYLCAFLDREGQPQHFGDGTRLSIL.

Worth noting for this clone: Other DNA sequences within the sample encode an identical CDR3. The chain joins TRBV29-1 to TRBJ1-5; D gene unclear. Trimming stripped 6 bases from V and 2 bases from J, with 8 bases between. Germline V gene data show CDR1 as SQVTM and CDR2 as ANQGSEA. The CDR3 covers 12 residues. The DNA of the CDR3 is TGCAGCGTGGGTACAGGCAATCAGCCCCAGCATTTT. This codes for CSVGTGNQPQHF.

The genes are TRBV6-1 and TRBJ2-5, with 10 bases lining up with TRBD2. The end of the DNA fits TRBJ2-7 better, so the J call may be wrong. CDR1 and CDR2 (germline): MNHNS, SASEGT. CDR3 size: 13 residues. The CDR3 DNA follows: TGTGCCAGCAGACTAGCGGGGACCTACGAGCAGTACTTC. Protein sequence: CASRLAGTYEQYF.

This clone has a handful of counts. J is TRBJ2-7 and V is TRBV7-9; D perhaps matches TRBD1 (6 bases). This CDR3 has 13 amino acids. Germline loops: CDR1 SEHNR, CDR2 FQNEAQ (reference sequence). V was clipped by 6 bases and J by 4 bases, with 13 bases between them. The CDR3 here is CASSTPDRYEQYF. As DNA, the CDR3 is TGTGCCAGCAGTACTCCGGACAGATACGAGCAGTACTTC.

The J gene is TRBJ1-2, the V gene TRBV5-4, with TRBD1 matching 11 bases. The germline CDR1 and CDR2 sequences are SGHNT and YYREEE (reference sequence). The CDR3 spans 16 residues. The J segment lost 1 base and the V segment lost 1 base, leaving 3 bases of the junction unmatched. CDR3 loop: CASSLPGQGGNYGYTF. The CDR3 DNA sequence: TGTGCCAGCAGCTTGCCGGGACAGGGGGGTAACTATGGCTACACCTTC.

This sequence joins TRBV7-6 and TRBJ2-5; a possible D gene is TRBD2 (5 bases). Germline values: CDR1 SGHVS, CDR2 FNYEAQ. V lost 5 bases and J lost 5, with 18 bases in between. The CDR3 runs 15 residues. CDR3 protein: CASSPRGPPGETQYF. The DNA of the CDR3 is TGTGCCAGCAGCCCCCGCGGCCCCCCGGGGGAGACCCAGTACTTC.

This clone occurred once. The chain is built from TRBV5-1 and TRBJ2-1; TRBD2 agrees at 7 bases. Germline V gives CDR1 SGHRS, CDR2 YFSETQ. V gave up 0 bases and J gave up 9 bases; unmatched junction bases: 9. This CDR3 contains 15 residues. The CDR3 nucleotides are TGCGCCAGCAGCTTGGGGGTCAGCGGGGTTAGTGAGCAGTTCTTC. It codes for CASSLGVSGVSEQFF.

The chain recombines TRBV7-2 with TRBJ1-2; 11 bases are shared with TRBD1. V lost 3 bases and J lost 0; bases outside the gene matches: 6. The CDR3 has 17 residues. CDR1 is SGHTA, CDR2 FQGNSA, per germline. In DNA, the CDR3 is TGTGCCAGCAGCTTCCCAGAGGGACAGGGGGCTAACTATGGCTACACCTTC. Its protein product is CASSFPEGQGANYGYTF. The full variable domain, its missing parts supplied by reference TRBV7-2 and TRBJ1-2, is GAGVSQSPSNKVTEKGKDVELRCDPISGHTALYWYRQSLGQGLEFLIYFQGNSAPDKSGLPSDRFSAERTGGSVSTLTIQRTQQEDSAVYLCASSFPEGQGANYGYTFGSGTRLTVV.

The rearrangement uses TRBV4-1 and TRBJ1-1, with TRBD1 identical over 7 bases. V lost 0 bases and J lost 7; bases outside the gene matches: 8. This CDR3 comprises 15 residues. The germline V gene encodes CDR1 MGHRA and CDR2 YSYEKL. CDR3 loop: CASSQDLRDSSEAFF. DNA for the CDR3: TGCGCCAGCAGCCAAGATTTGCGGGACAGTAGTGAAGCTTTCTTT.

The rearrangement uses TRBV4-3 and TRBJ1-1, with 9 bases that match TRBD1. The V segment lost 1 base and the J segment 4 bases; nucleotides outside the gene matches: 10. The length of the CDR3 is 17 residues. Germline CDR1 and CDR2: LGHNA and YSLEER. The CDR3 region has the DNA TGCGCCAGCAGCCAAGTGCGGACAGGGGTTTTGGGCACTGAAGCTTTCTTT. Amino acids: CASSQVRTGVLGTEAFF.

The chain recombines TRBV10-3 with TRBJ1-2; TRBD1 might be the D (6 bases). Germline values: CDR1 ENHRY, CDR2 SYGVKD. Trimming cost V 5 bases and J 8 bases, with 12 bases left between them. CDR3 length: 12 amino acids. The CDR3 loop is CAISPDSTGYTF. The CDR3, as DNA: TGTGCCATCAGTCCGGACAGTACCGGCTACACCTTC.

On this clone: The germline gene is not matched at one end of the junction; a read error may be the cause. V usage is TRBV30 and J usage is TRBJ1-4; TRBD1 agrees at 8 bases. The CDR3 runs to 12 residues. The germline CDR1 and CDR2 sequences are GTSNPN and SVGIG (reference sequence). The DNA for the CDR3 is TGTGCCTGGAGTGTACAGGGGGACAGCAGGGTTTTT. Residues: CAWSVQGDSRVF.

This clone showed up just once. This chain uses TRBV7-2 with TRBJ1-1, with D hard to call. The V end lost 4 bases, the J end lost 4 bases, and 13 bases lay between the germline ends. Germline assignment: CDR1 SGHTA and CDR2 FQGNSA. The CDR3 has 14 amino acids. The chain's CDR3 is CASSSYPGSTEAFF. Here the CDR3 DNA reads TGTGCCAGCAGCTCGTATCCCGGTAGCACTGAAGCTTTCTTT.

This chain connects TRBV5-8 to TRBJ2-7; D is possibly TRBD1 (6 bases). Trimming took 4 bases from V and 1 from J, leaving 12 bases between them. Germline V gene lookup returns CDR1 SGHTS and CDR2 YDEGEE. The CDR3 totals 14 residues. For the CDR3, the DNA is TGTGCCAGCAGCCCACAGGGTTTTTCCTACGAGCAGTACTTC. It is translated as CASSPQGFSYEQYF.

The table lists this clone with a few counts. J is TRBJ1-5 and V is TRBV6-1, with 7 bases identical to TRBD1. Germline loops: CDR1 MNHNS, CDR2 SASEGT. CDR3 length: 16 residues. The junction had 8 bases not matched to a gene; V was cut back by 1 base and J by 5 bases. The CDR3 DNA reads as TGTGCCAGCAGTGAAGATGAGGGGGCCGGGCATCAGCCCCAGCATTTT. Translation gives CASSEDEGAGHQPQHF.